Below are 18 T cell receptor beta chains sequenced from a single sample in a study of shared clonotypes between healthy human individuals. Profiling relied on immunoSEQ multiplex PCR, and the TCRdb table lists in-frame clones only, not all of them. The repertoire consists of fewer than 2.5 million clones, with 80% to 95% occurring once and the leading ten covering 0.35% to 0.45%. The sequencing input was naive CD4+ T cells from PBMCs. Subset described: CD45RA+ positively selected. The receptor set was obtained from a man aged 18 to 30 in good health. Some clones in this sample may be carry-over from other donors' samples.

The chain employs TRBV6-1 and TRBJ2-5, with 8 bases matching TRBD2. The germline V gene encodes CDR1 MNHNS and CDR2 SASEGT. The junction had 5 bases not matched to a gene; V was cut back by 8 bases and J by 0 bases. The CDR3 spans 14 residues. The CDR3 DNA sequence: TGTGCCAGCCGGGGGGGGCCAAACCAAGAGACCCAGTACTTC. It translates to CASRGGPNQETQYF.

J is TRBJ1-3 and V is TRBV19; no reliable D call. From germline, CDR1 is LNHDA and CDR2 SQIVND (reference sequence). The CDR3 length is 14 residues. Trimming took off 7 bases at V and 0 bases at J, with 10 bases between the two ends. CDR3 nucleotide sequence: TGTGCCAGTACGGACGCTAGCTCTGGAAACACCATATATTTT. Its protein is CASTDASSGNTIYF. The whole variable domain, remainder taken from reference TRBV19 and TRBJ1-3, is DGGITQSPKYLFRKEGQNVTLSCEQNLNHDAMYWYRQDPGQGLRLIYYSQIVNDFQKGDIAEGYSVSREKKESFPLTVTSAQKNPTAFYLCASTDASSGNTIYFGEGSWLTVV.

This clone was seen just once. The rearrangement joins TRBV5-1 to TRBJ1-4; D is undetermined. The germline V gene encodes CDR1 SGHRS and CDR2 YFSETQ. The germline V and J ends were trimmed by 0 bases and 4 bases, with 13 bases remaining between them. This CDR3 is built from 16 residues. The CDR3 region has the DNA TGCGCCAGCAGCTTGGGGTCGAGCGGCATTAATGAAAAACTGTTTTTT. Amino acid sequence: CASSLGSSGINEKLFF.

This clone has a single count. This specimen includes other DNA sequences encoding the same CDR3. V usage is TRBV11-3 and J usage is TRBJ2-1, with 9 nucleotides matching TRBD2. The CDR3 contains 15 residues. Germline V gives CDR1 SGHNT, CDR2 YENEEA. Trimming cost V 3 bases and J 6 bases; bases outside gene matches: 6. The CDR3, as DNA: TGTGCCAGCAGCTTCGGTCTAGCGGGATTCAATGAGCAGTTCTTC. Translation: CASSFGLAGFNEQFF.

V gene TRBV6-5 combines with J gene TRBJ1-2; D is possibly TRBD1 (6 bases). Trimming cost V 5 bases and J 4 bases, with 17 bases left between them. CDR3 length: 15 residues. Looked up from germline, CDR1 is MNHEY and CDR2 is SVGAGI. CDR3 nucleotides: TGTGCCAGCAGTCAGGGGCTCGTCCCCCTCTATGGCTACACCTTC. Protein sequence: CASSQGLVPLYGYTF.

The V gene is TRBV6-6, the J gene TRBJ1-6; D ambiguous. The V end lost 4 bases, the J end lost 1 base, and 8 bases lay between the germline ends. The germline CDR1 and CDR2 sequences are MNHNY and SVGAGI (reference sequence). CDR3 length equals 15 residues. In DNA, the CDR3 is TGTGCCAGCAGTTTTCGAGTTTCCTATAATTCACCCCTCCACTTT. Amino acids: CASSFRVSYNSPLHF.

This sequence joins TRBV7-2 and TRBJ2-5; TRBD1 matches 7 bases. With V trimmed by 2 bases and J by 4 bases, 10 bases remained unmatched. The CDR3 consists of 16 residues. In germline, CDR1 is SGHTA, CDR2 FQGNSA. This CDR3 reads CASSLFPQGLGETQYF. DNA for the CDR3: TGTGCCAGCAGCTTATTCCCACAGGGGTTAGGAGAGACCCAGTACTTC.

In this sample, this clone turned up a few times. The gene calls are TRBV27 and TRBJ1-1, with 8 bases fitting TRBD1. Germline loops: CDR1 MNHEY, CDR2 SMNVEV (reference sequence). J lost 0 bases, V lost 8 bases, and 2 bases had no gene match. The CDR3 runs to 13 residues. CDR3 region: CASRDRMNTEAFF. CDR3 nucleotide sequence: TGTGCCAGCCGGGACAGGATGAACACTGAAGCTTTCTTT.

Of note for this clone: Other DNA sequences within the sample encode an identical CDR3. The CDR3 DNA is TGTGCCAGTAGTCTTACAGGGGTCACTGAAGCTTTCTTT. Protein product: CASSLTGVTEAFF. The chain employs TRBV19 and TRBJ1-1, with 7 bases that match TRBD1. In germline, CDR1 is LNHDA, CDR2 SQIVND (reference sequence). The trim removed 5 bases at V and 4 bases at J, leaving 4 bases unmatched. There are 13 residues in the CDR3.

This rearrangement joins TRBV7-2 to TRBJ2-4; D perhaps matches TRBD2 (6 bases). V gave up 1 base and J gave up 7 bases, with 14 bases separating them. The V gene's germline CDR1 is SGHTA and CDR2 FQGNSA. The CDR3 runs 15 residues. CDR3 sequence reads: CASSLVGGAANIQYF. The CDR3 DNA reads as TGTGCCAGCAGCTTAGTTGGAGGGGCGGCCAACATTCAGTACTTC.

The V and J genes are TRBV5-1 and TRBJ2-1; D is unclear. The CDR3 length is 12 residues. Between the trimmed V and J ends, which lost 2 bases and 6 bases, there was a span of 6 bases. Germline V lookup: CDR1 SGHRS, CDR2 YFSETQ. CDR3: CASSFFGNEQFF. In nucleotides, the CDR3 is TGCGCCAGCAGCTTTTTTGGCAATGAGCAGTTCTTC.

J is TRBJ2-3 and V is TRBV7-3, with D unresolved. This CDR3 spans 16 amino acids. V lost 5 bases and J 3 bases, leaving 18 bases between the germline ends. The germline V gene encodes CDR1 SGHTA and CDR2 FQGTGA. In nucleotides, the CDR3 is TGTGCCAGCAGCACAATTGGTTGGTCTCAGACAGATACGCAGTATTTT. Translated: CASSTIGWSQTDTQYF.

The rearrangement uses TRBV2 and TRBJ1-4, with no clear D. CDR1 and CDR2 (germline): SNHLY, FYNNEI. The CDR3 has 13 amino acids. V was shortened by 4 bases and J by 5 bases, with 8 bases between the two germline ends. The CDR3 region is CASSGADNEKLFF. The CDR3 region has the DNA TGTGCCAGCAGTGGGGCGGACAATGAAAAACTGTTTTTT.

The V call is TRBV28, the J call TRBJ1-4, with D tentatively TRBD1 (5 bases). The CDR3 has 14 amino acids. V was cut by 6 bases and J by 8 bases, with 16 bases left in between. Germline lookup yields CDR1 MDHEN and CDR2 SYDVKM. The CDR3 nucleotides read TGTGCCAGCAGATTTCGGTCGGGACGCGAAAAACTGTTTTTT. Residues: CASRFRSGREKLFF.

V and J are TRBV6-5 and TRBJ2-7, with 8 bases aligning to TRBD1. V was pared by 2 bases and J by 6 bases, with 9 bases of the junction left unmatched. CDR1 MNHEY and CDR2 SVGAGI come from the germline V gene. The CDR3 runs to 15 residues. In nucleotides, the CDR3 is TGTGCCAGCAGTTACATAGGACAGGGACCCGGCGAGCAGTACTTC. It yields the protein CASSYIGQGPGEQYF.

The chain has TRBV13 and TRBJ1-5, with D uncertain. Germline-derived CDR1 and CDR2 are PRHDT and FYEKMQ (reference sequence). The CDR3 length is 13 residues. V lost 1 base to trimming and J lost 7 bases, with 8 bases between them. The CDR3 nucleotides are TGTGCCAGCAGCTTAGAGCAGGCCCAGCCCCAGCATTTT. Translation gives CASSLEQAQPQHF. Full variable domain (outside the CDR3, taken from reference TRBV13 and TRBJ1-5): AAGVIQSPRHLIKEKRETATLKCYPIPRHDTVYWYQQGPGQDPQFLISFYEKMQSDKGSIPDRFSAQQFSDYHSELNMSSLELGDSALYFCASSLEQAQPQHFGDGTRLSIL.

To note about this clone: Other DNA variants within this sample encode the same CDR3. The V gene is TRBV19, the J gene TRBJ2-2, with a weak D call TRBD1 (6 bases). The CDR3 covers 14 residues. Germline V gene data show CDR1 as LNHDA and CDR2 as SQIVND (reference sequence). The V gene lost 5 bases and the J gene lost 1 base, with 8 bases spanning the gap. The CDR3 DNA reads as TGTGCCAGTAGTGACAGGCGGAACACCGGGGAGCTGTTTTTT. Translation: CASSDRRNTGELFF.

CDR3 sequence reads: CASSGVGPGEQFF. DNA for the CDR3: TGTGCCAGCAGCGGGGTAGGGCCCGGTGAGCAGTTCTTC. The rearrangement uses TRBV7-7 and TRBJ2-1; D gene uncertain. The CDR3 loop spans 13 amino acids. Germline CDR1 reads SSHAT; CDR2 reads FNYEAQ (reference sequence). Trimming took off 5 bases at V and 9 bases at J, with 14 bases between the two ends. The full variable domain, completed using reference TRBV7-7 and TRBJ2-1, is GAGVSQSPRYKVTKRGQDVTLRCDPISSHATLYWYQQALGQGPEFLTYFNYEAQPDKSGLPSDRFSAERPEGSISTLTIQRTEQRDSAMYRCASSGVGPGEQFFGPGTRLTVL.